These 27 T cell receptor beta chains originate from one sample sequenced in a study of blood T cells in healthy people across ages. Primed by a sample-barcoded 5' primer and a J-beta primer mix, a second PCR proceeded for about 6 to 12 cycles. TCRdb called the 5' RACE reads again in MiXCR, with one record for every CDR3 protein. The sample lists 750,000 to 950,000 distinct CDR3 sequences; under 35% were seen once. The sample also formed part of further work on T cells of mothers and their children.

The sample taken for sequencing was blood. The source of these receptors is a woman in her 40s in good health.

This clonotype turned up a few times. The gene calls are TRBV7-9 and TRBJ1-2; D call uncertain. The CDR3 consists of 14 residues. V lost 0 bases and J 2 bases, leaving 7 bases between the germline ends. Germline V CDR1 and CDR2: SEHNR, FQNEAQ (reference sequence). Here the CDR3 reads CASSLANVNYGYTF. CDR3 coding DNA: TGTGCCAGCAGCTTAGCAAATGTAAACTATGGCTACACCTTC.

The rearrangement links TRBV30 to TRBJ2-7; D unclear. V lost 4 bases to trimming and J lost 6 bases, with 16 bases between them. The CDR3 extends over 13 amino acids. Germline V gene lookup returns CDR1 GTSNPN and CDR2 SVGIG (reference sequence). CDR3: CAWMAFGWREQYF. The CDR3 DNA is TGTGCCTGGATGGCTTTTGGGTGGCGCGAGCAGTACTTC.

The genes are TRBV7-2 and TRBJ2-3; D is unclear. The V and J ends lost 5 bases and 6 bases respectively, with 15 bases between them. In germline, CDR1 is SGHTA, CDR2 FQGNSA. The CDR3 length is 14 residues. CDR3 sequence reads: CASSARTLGDTQYF. The CDR3 nucleotides are TGTGCCAGCAGCGCCCGTACCCTCGGCGATACGCAGTATTTT. The entire variable domain, with the rest obtained from reference TRBV7-2 and TRBJ2-3, is as follows: GAGVSQSPSNKVTEKGKDVELRCDPISGHTALYWYRQSLGQGLEFLIYFQGNSAPDKSGLPSDRFSAERTGGSVSTLTIQRTQQEDSAVYLCASSARTLGDTQYFGPGTRLTVL.

This chain links TRBV7-2 with TRBJ1-2; possibly TRBD1 for D (5 bases). The CDR3 sequence is 16 residues long. Between the trimmed V and J ends, which lost 0 bases and 7 bases, there was a span of 18 bases. Germline values: CDR1 SGHTA, CDR2 FQGNSA. The CDR3 loop reads CASSLAQAGTRGGYTF. CDR3 sequence (DNA): TGTGCCAGCAGCTTAGCGCAGGCGGGGACGCGGGGTGGCTACACCTTC.

The chain employs TRBV7-9 and TRBJ2-5; 7 nucleotides align to TRBD2. Per germline, CDR1 SEHNR and CDR2 FQNEAQ (reference sequence). Trimming at V came to 5 bases and at J to 5 bases, leaving 8 bases not matched to a gene. The CDR3 extends over 14 amino acids. The CDR3 coding sequence is TGTGCCAGCAGCCCTAGGGCAGCGGGGGAGACCCAGTACTTC. The encoded protein is CASSPRAAGETQYF.

This clonotype occurred many times. The CDR3 reads CASSYGTSGQETQYF. CDR3 coding DNA: TGTGCCAGCAGCTATGGGACTAGCGGACAAGAGACCCAGTACTTC. The rearrangement joins TRBV12-3 or TRBV12-4 to TRBJ2-5; 11 bases align to TRBD2. Germline trimming cut 6 bases from V and 2 bases from J; bases unmatched to any gene: 5. The length of the CDR3 is 15 residues.

This chain links TRBV9 with TRBJ1-2, with TRBD1 identical over 7 bases. Germline loops: CDR1 SGDLS, CDR2 YYNGEE. This CDR3 region has 16 residues. J was trimmed by 7 bases and V by 2 bases; bases with no gene match: 14. CDR3 loop: CASSVSGQGGLLGYTF. CDR3 nucleotides: TGTGCCAGCAGCGTTTCGGGGCAGGGGGGCCTTCTTGGCTACACCTTC.

Regarding this clonotype: An end of the junction differs from the germline gene, which may be a read error. The CDR3 protein is CASTLFPGERETQCF. CDR3 coding DNA: TGCGCCAGCACCCTTTTCCCGGGGGAAAGAGAGACCCAGTGCTTC. The chain recombines TRBV5-1 with TRBJ2-5; tentative D call: TRBD2 (6 bases). CDR1 is SGHRS and CDR2 is YFSETQ in the germline V gene. The CDR3 totals 15 residues.

This clonotype showed up many times. This rearrangement joins TRBV9 to TRBJ2-5; TRBD1 matches 9 bases. Germline V lookup: CDR1 SGDLS, CDR2 YYNGEE. CDR3 length: 16 residues. The junction had 3 bases not matched to a gene; V was cut back by 0 bases and J by 0 bases. CDR3 region: CASSVAGTGNQETQYF. CDR3 DNA: TGTGCCAGCAGCGTAGCAGGGACAGGGAACCAAGAGACCCAGTACTTC.

This clonotype was seen a handful of times. A much larger clone is a single base away; this may be a read error. This rearrangement joins TRBV29-1 to TRBJ2-1; tentatively, D is TRBD1 or TRBD2 (6 bases each). The closer fit of TRBJ2-7 to the DNA end suggests the J call may be wrong. Per the germline V gene, CDR1 is SQVTM and CDR2 is ANQGSEA. CDR3 length: 13 amino acids. The chain's CDR3 is CSVEGGLYNEQYF. CDR3 bases: TGCAGCGTTGAGGGGGGCCTTTACAATGAGCAGTACTTC.

This clonotype was found many times. The chain joins TRBV10-3 to TRBJ2-7; D not resolved. The CDR3 length is 11 residues. Germline V gene data show CDR1 as ENHRY and CDR2 as SYGVKD. The V and J ends lost 3 bases and 4 bases respectively, with 4 bases between them. For the CDR3, the DNA is TGTGCCATCAGTGACCTTTACGAGCAGTACTTC. This translates into CAISDLYEQYF.

The chain uses TRBV4-2 and TRBJ2-1; a weak D match, TRBD2 (5 bases). The CDR3 has 15 residues. Germline V CDR1 and CDR2: LGHNA, YNFKEQ. Trimming took off 0 bases at V and 7 bases at J, with 13 bases between the two ends. The CDR3 nucleotides read TGTGCCAGCAGCCAAGAAGGACTCGGCGGGAATGAGCAGTTCTTC. This gives the protein CASSQEGLGGNEQFF.

The CDR3 reads CASRLSTLAGPAYEQYF. The CDR3 DNA follows: TGTGCCAGCAGGTTATCAACGCTAGCGGGGCCAGCCTACGAGCAGTACTTC. This sequence joins TRBV9 and TRBJ2-7; TRBD2 matches at 9 bases. This CDR3 contains 17 residues. Trimming at V came to 5 bases and at J to 2 bases, leaving 14 bases not matched to a gene. Germline V gene sequence: CDR1 SGDLS, CDR2 YYNGEE.

A few counts support this clonotype. The CDR3 DNA reads as TGTGCCATCACTGACAGGGTAACAACAGATACGCAGTATTTT. Residues: CAITDRVTTDTQYF. The V and J genes are TRBV10-3 and TRBJ2-3, with TRBD1 identical over 7 bases. The ends lost 7 bases at V and 3 bases at J; junction bases unmatched: 7. Germline-derived CDR1 and CDR2 are ENHRY and SYGVKD. The CDR3 sequence is 14 residues long.

This clonotype has at least ten counts. The chain joins TRBV20-1 to TRBJ2-4; maybe TRBD2 (6 bases). This CDR3 has 13 residues. CDR1 is DFQATT and CDR2 is SNEGSKA in the germline V gene (reference sequence). With 5 bases removed from V and 8 bases from J, the gap between germline ends came to 16 bases. The CDR3 loop is CSAPGPWEDIQYF. The CDR3 coding sequence is TGCAGTGCTCCGGGACCCTGGGAGGACATTCAGTACTTC.

This clonotype was seen a handful of times. The V gene is TRBV5-1, the J gene TRBJ2-7, with TRBD1 matching 7 bases. This CDR3 spans 16 amino acids. V gave up 0 bases and J gave up 0 bases; unmatched junction bases: 6. The germline CDR1 and CDR2 sequences are SGHRS and YFSETQ. CDR3 coding DNA: TGCGCCAGCAGCTTGGGGCACCGGGACAGCTCCTACGAGCAGTACTTC. It codes for CASSLGHRDSSYEQYF.

This clonotype was observed a handful of times. The V and J genes are TRBV5-4 and TRBJ2-3; 7 bases fit TRBD1. Trimming at V came to 4 bases and at J to 2 bases, leaving 4 bases not matched to a gene. This CDR3 has 14 amino acids. Germline CDR1 is SGHNT and CDR2 is YYREEE (reference sequence). Here the CDR3 reads CASSPGTDTDTQYF. CDR3 in DNA: TGTGCCAGCAGCCCCGGGACAGACACAGATACGCAGTATTTT. The entire variable domain, with the rest obtained from reference TRBV5-4 and TRBJ2-3, is as follows: ETGVTQSPTHLIKTRGQQVTLRCSSQSGHNTVSWYQQALGQGPQFIFQYYREEENGRGNFPPRFSGLQFPNYSSELNVNALELDDSALYLCASSPGTDTDTQYFGPGTRLTVL.

In this sample, this clonotype turned up many times. The rearrangement links TRBV7-9 to TRBJ1-2, with D unresolved. The V end was cut by 5 bases, the J end by 6 bases, with 16 bases between. CDR1 SEHNR and CDR2 FQNEAQ come from the germline V gene (reference sequence). CDR3 length: 14 amino acids. The CDR3 region has the DNA TGTGCCAGCAGCCGGGGATGGGTTGGTGATGGCTACACCTTC. It specifies CASSRGWVGDGYTF. The variable domain in full, with the rest retrieved from reference TRBV7-9 and TRBJ1-2, is DTGVSQNPRHKITKRGQNVTFRCDPISEHNRLYWYRQTLGQGPEFLTYFQNEAQLEKSRLLSDRFSAERPKGSFSTLEIQRTEQGDSAMYLCASSRGWVGDGYTFGSGTRLTVV.

This chain connects TRBV7-2 to TRBJ2-1; 13 nucleotides align to TRBD2. Trimming took 1 base from V and 15 from J; bases not matched to a gene: 9. In germline, CDR1 is SGHTA, CDR2 FQGNSA. The CDR3 is 15 amino acids. The CDR3 sequence is CASSLGTSGGASLFF. The CDR3 DNA reads TGTGCCAGCAGCTTAGGAACTAGCGGGGGGGCTTCGCTGTTCTTC. The full variable domain, its missing parts supplied by reference TRBV7-2 and TRBJ2-1, is GAGVSQSPSNKVTEKGKDVELRCDPISGHTALYWYRQSLGQGLEFLIYFQGNSAPDKSGLPSDRFSAERTGGSVSTLTIQRTQQEDSAVYLCASSLGTSGGASLFFGPGTRLTVL.

This chain uses TRBV24-1 with TRBJ2-1; no clear D gene. Germline V gene sequence: CDR1 KGHDR, CDR2 SFDVKD. V lost 6 bases to trimming and J lost 6 bases, with 14 bases between them. There are 14 residues in the CDR3. The CDR3 here is CATSLDATRNEQFF. The CDR3 nucleotides are TGTGCCACCAGTCTTGATGCGACCCGCAATGAGCAGTTCTTC.

This clonotype came up many times. This chain links TRBV9 with TRBJ1-2; D is perhaps TRBD1 (5 bases). V dropped 0 bases and J dropped 5 bases, with 14 bases sitting between them. Germline V gene sequence: CDR1 SGDLS, CDR2 YYNGEE. The CDR3 length is 15 residues. The CDR3 DNA follows: TGTGCCAGCAGCGTAGCCGGCAGGGCCTCGTATGGCTACACCTTC. Translated: CASSVAGRASYGYTF.

The chain joins TRBV5-1 to TRBJ2-6, with 10 bases aligning to TRBD1. Trimming removed 4 bases from V and 11 bases from J; junction bases left unmatched: 12. The CDR3 is 16 residues long. Germline lookup yields CDR1 SGHRS and CDR2 YFSETQ. The CDR3 here is CASSLQPGGTGDVLTF. In DNA, the CDR3 is TGCGCCAGCAGCCTACAGCCCGGCGGGACAGGGGACGTCCTGACTTTC. The whole variable domain, remainder taken from reference TRBV5-1 and TRBJ2-6, is KAGVTQTPRYLIKTRGQQVTLSCSPISGHRSVSWYQQTPGQGLQFLFEYFSETQRNKGNFPGRFSGRQFSNSRSEMNVSTLELGDSALYLCASSLQPGGTGDVLTFGAGSRLTVL.

This clonotype was detected many times. This chain's CDR3 is CAISEGAGEYNEQFF. The CDR3 DNA reads as TGTGCCATCAGTGAGGGAGCGGGAGAATACAATGAGCAGTTCTTC. The J gene is TRBJ2-1, the V gene TRBV10-3; 8 positions agree with TRBD2. The germline gives CDR1 ENHRY, CDR2 SYGVKD. Trimming cost V 2 bases and J 4 bases; bases outside gene matches: 4. This CDR3 spans 15 amino acids.

This clonotype was detected once. The chain has TRBV2 and TRBJ1-3; 9 bases agree with TRBD1. The CDR3 sequence is 15 residues long. Trimming at V came to 6 bases and at J to 0 bases, leaving 3 bases not matched to a gene. CDR1 and CDR2 (germline): SNHLY, FYNNEI. The CDR3 loop reads CASRKQGASGNTIYF. The CDR3 DNA is TGTGCCAGCAGAAAACAGGGGGCCTCTGGAAACACCATATATTTT.

This clonotype was counted a few times. The gene calls are TRBV6-5 and TRBJ2-3, with TRBD2 matching over 7 bases. In germline, CDR1 is MNHEY, CDR2 SVGAGI. Trimming took 6 bases from V and 2 from J; bases not matched to a gene: 8. CDR3 size: 15 residues. CDR3 coding DNA: TGTGCCAGCAGCTCCCCGGGGGGTACCACAGATACGCAGTATTTT. It specifies CASSSPGGTTDTQYF.

The chain recombines TRBV10-3 with TRBJ2-1; 8 positions match TRBD1. This CDR3 comprises 15 residues. Germline lookup yields CDR1 ENHRY and CDR2 SYGVKD. V was pared by 4 bases and J by 6 bases, with 8 bases of the junction left unmatched. Here the CDR3 DNA reads TGTGCCATCAGTGCCGGACAGGGACTTGGCAATGAGCAGTTCTTC. Protein product: CAISAGQGLGNEQFF.

In its sample, this clonotype was seen a few times. J is TRBJ1-2 and V is TRBV20-1; a possible D gene is TRBD1 (6 bases). Germline CDR1 reads DFQATT; CDR2 reads SNEGSKA (reference sequence). This CDR3 contains 16 residues. V was pared by 6 bases and J by 4 bases, with 24 bases between. The CDR3 bases are TGCAGTGCCATCAAAGGGGGGTCAACAAGGGGCTATGGCTACACCTTC. Translating it yields CSAIKGGSTRGYGYTF.